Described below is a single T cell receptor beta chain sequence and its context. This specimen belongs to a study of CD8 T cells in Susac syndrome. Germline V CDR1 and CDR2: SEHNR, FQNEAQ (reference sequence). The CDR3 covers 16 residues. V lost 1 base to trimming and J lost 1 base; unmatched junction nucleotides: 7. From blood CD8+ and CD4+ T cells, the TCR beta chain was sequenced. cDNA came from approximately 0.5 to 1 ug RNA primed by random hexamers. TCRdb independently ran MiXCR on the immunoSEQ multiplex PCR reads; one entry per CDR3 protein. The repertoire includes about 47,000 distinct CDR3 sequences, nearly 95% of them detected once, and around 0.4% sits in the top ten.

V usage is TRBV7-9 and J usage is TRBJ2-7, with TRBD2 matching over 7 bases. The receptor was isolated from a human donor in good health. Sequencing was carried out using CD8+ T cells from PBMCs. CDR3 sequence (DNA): TGTGCCAGCAGCTTAGGGGGCGGGAGTTCATCCTACGAGCAGTACTTC. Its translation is CASSLGGGSSSYEQYF. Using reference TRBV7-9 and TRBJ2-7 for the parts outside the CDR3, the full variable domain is DTGVSQNPRHKITKRGQNVTFRCDPISEHNRLYWYRQTLGQGPEFLTYFQNEAQLEKSRLLSDRFSAERPKGSFSTLEIQRTEQGDSAMYLCASSLGGGSSSYEQYFGPGTRLTVT.